The 27 T cell receptor beta chains given below trace back to one sample, sequenced in a study of blood T cell repertoires in COVID-19. Some clones are missing from TCRdb's copy, which holds only in-frame ones; the method was immunoSEQ multiplex PCR. The top ten clones hold approximately 6.6% of a sample with 200,000 to 250,000 clones, 80% of them seen once. Sample: peripheral blood. The receptors originated from a woman aged 70-85 years with acute or convalescent COVID-19.

The chain is built from TRBV7-9 and TRBJ2-5, with TRBD2 as a possible D gene (5 bases). Trimming shortened V by 6 bases and J by 4 bases, and 15 bases separated the two germline ends. Germline CDR1 SEHNR, CDR2 FQNEAQ (reference sequence). The CDR3 has 14 amino acids. The CDR3 is CASSYTTGRETQYF. DNA of the CDR3: TGTGCCAGCAGTTACACGACGGGGAGAGAGACCCAGTACTTC.

The J gene is TRBJ2-5, the V gene TRBV19, with TRBD2 matching over 9 bases. CDR1 and CDR2 from the germline V gene are LNHDA and SQIVND (reference sequence). This CDR3 comprises 15 residues. With 2 bases clipped from V and 5 bases from J, the junction kept 6 bases outside the gene matches. CDR3 nucleotides: TGTGCCAGTAGTATATATTCTAGCGGGGTGGAGACCCAGTACTTC. Amino acid sequence: CASSIYSSGVETQYF.

This clone was recorded a few times. The V gene is TRBV15, the J gene TRBJ2-7; the D gene is possibly TRBD1 (6 bases). This CDR3 contains 16 residues. Looked up from germline, CDR1 is LNHNV and CDR2 is YYDKDF (reference sequence). Trimming removed 6 bases from V and 5 bases from J, with 23 bases in between. The DNA of the CDR3 is TGTGCCACCAGTCCGCGTCAGAGCCACAGGGCGAACGAGCAGTACGTC. Protein sequence: CATSPRQSHRANEQYV.

J is TRBJ2-3 and V is TRBV9, with 7 bases that match TRBD1. V lost 4 bases to trimming and J lost 6 bases; unmatched junction nucleotides: 5. The CDR3 sequence is 13 residues long. From germline, CDR1 is SGDLS and CDR2 YYNGEE. Here the CDR3 reads CASSKDRVDTQYF. The CDR3 DNA reads as TGTGCCAGCAGCAAAGACAGGGTCGATACGCAGTATTTT.

This clone was detected a few times. This chain links TRBV4-3 with TRBJ2-7, with 10 bases identical to TRBD1. V gave up 4 bases and J gave up 0 bases; unmatched junction bases: 6. Per the germline V gene, CDR1 is LGHNA and CDR2 is YSLEER. The CDR3 totals 16 residues. CDR3 sequence reads: CASSPGQGSGSYEQYF. The CDR3 nucleotides read TGCGCCAGCAGCCCGGGACAGGGGTCGGGCTCCTACGAGCAGTACTTC.

The chain combines TRBV5-1 with TRBJ1-1, with no clear D. The V gene's germline CDR1 is SGHRS and CDR2 YFSETQ. Trimming took 2 bases from V and 0 from J, leaving 14 bases between them. The CDR3 runs to 16 residues. The CDR3 here is CASSFILSNMNTEAFF. CDR3 coding DNA: TGCGCCAGCAGCTTCATCCTTAGCAACATGAACACTGAAGCTTTCTTT.

The rearrangement uses TRBV27 and TRBJ1-2; D may be TRBD1 (5 bases). The CDR3 is 16 amino acids. In germline, CDR1 is MNHEY, CDR2 SMNVEV (reference sequence). Trimming removed 3 bases at V and 0 bases at J, with 14 bases between. CDR3 coding DNA: TGTGCCAGCAGTTTTAGGGCGGGGGTCGCTAACTATGGCTACACCTTC. Residues: CASSFRAGVANYGYTF.

This rearrangement joins TRBV25-1 to TRBJ1-2, with TRBD1 matching over 7 bases. The CDR3 totals 16 residues. Looked up from germline, CDR1 is MGHDK and CDR2 is SYGVNS. V was clipped by 5 bases and J by 3 bases; unmatched bases: 12. This chain's CDR3 is CASSSLKRDSHYGYTF. Here the CDR3 DNA reads TGTGCCAGCAGTAGCCTAAAACGGGACAGCCACTATGGCTACACCTTC.

V and J are TRBV2 and TRBJ2-3, with 8 nucleotides matching TRBD2. J gave up 6 bases and V 3 bases, and 8 bases lay outside the gene matches. Germline values: CDR1 SNHLY, CDR2 FYNNEI. This CDR3 spans 15 amino acids. CDR3 nucleotides: TGTGCCAGCAGTGAGCGTGGCGGGGGGAGGGATACGCAGTATTTT. Its protein is CASSERGGGRDTQYF.

The chain employs TRBV19 and TRBJ2-5; 8 positions match TRBD2. This CDR3 spans 15 amino acids. J lost 0 bases, V lost 8 bases, and 8 bases had no gene match. The germline V gene has CDR1 LNHDA and CDR2 SQIVND (reference sequence). For the CDR3, the DNA is TGTGCCAGTTCGCCGGGACTAGGGGACCAAGAGACCCAGTACTTC. Amino acids: CASSPGLGDQETQYF. Full variable domain (missing parts from reference TRBV19 and TRBJ2-5): DGGITQSPKYLFRKEGQNVTLSCEQNLNHDAMYWYRQDPGQGLRLIYYSQIVNDFQKGDIAEGYSVSREKKESFPLTVTSAQKNPTAFYLCASSPGLGDQETQYFGPGTRLLVL.

The chain has TRBV12-2 and TRBJ2-1; the table calls TRBD1, which could not be checked here. TRBV12-2 is reported as a pseudogene. This CDR3 contains 15 residues. For the CDR3, the DNA is TGTGCAAGTCGCTTGGGACAGGTCCCCTACAATGAGCAGTTCTTC. This encodes CASRLGQVPYNEQFF.

The chain has TRBV18 and TRBJ2-5; 10 bases align to TRBD2. The CDR3 loop spans 15 amino acids. J lost 4 bases, V lost 3 bases, and 5 bases had no gene match. CDR1 and CDR2 (germline): KGHSH, LQKENI. The CDR3 DNA reads as TGTGCCAGCTCACCCCGACTAGCGGGCCGAGAGACCCAGTACTTC. Its protein product is CASSPRLAGRETQYF.

Turning to this clone: The same CDR3 arises from other DNA sequences in this sample as well. The rearrangement uses TRBV9 and TRBJ2-3, with 8 positions matching TRBD2. The germline V gene has CDR1 SGDLS and CDR2 YYNGEE. The CDR3 has 15 amino acids. J lost 3 bases, V lost 0 bases, and 3 bases had no gene match. The CDR3 DNA follows: TGTGCCAGCAGCGTAGCCGGCGGGGGGACAGATACGCAGTATTTT. As protein: CASSVAGGGTDTQYF. Drawing the rest from reference TRBV9 and TRBJ2-3, the complete variable domain is DSGVTQTPKHLITATGQRVTLRCSPRSGDLSVYWYQQSLDQGLQFLIQYYNGEERAKGNILERFSAQQFPDLHSELNLSSLELGDSALYFCASSVAGGGTDTQYFGPGTRLTVL.

The chain couples TRBV29-1 to TRBJ1-1; 8 bases fit TRBD1. The J segment lost 11 bases and the V segment lost 5 bases, leaving 13 bases of the junction unmatched. The CDR3 is 13 residues long. Germline V CDR1 and CDR2: SQVTM, ANQGSEA. The CDR3: CSVRADWTGWAFF. Written as DNA, the CDR3 is TGCAGCGTTAGAGCTGACTGGACAGGGTGGGCTTTCTTT.

The V call is TRBV6-2 or TRBV6-3, the J call TRBJ2-5; 7 bases fit TRBD2. Germline V lookup: CDR1 MNHEY, CDR2 SVGEGT. CDR3 length: 15 residues. Losses at the gene ends were 5 bases for V and 4 bases for J; bases not matched to a gene: 10. CDR3 bases: TGTGCCAGCAGTAACCTCCCGGGGGGAGCAGAGACCCAGTACTTC. Translated: CASSNLPGGAETQYF.

This clone was picked up a small number of times. The chain recombines TRBV5-4 with TRBJ1-2, with 9 nucleotides matching TRBD1. This CDR3 spans 14 amino acids. Germline V lookup: CDR1 SGHNT, CDR2 YYREEE (reference sequence). Germline trimming cut 4 bases from V and 0 bases from J; bases unmatched to any gene: 1. CDR3 sequence reads: CASSTGGANYGYTF. As DNA, the CDR3 is TGTGCCAGCAGCACAGGGGGCGCTAACTATGGCTACACCTTC.

This chain links TRBV10-3 with TRBJ2-2, with no clear D. The V end was cut by 10 bases, the J end by 3 bases, with 15 bases between. The CDR3 loop spans 14 amino acids. Looked up from germline, CDR1 is ENHRY and CDR2 is SYGVKD. The CDR3 reads CATNPNRDTGELFF. For the CDR3, the DNA is TGTGCCACCAACCCAAACCGGGACACCGGGGAGCTGTTTTTT.

The chain combines TRBV4-1 with TRBJ2-3; tentative D call: TRBD2 (6 bases). V was clipped by 4 bases and J by 4 bases, with 27 bases between them. Germline CDR1 reads MGHRA; CDR2 reads YSYEKL. The CDR3 sequence is 19 residues long. For the CDR3, the DNA is TGCGCCAGCAGCCGGTCGTCTGTTGCACGGGGGACCCCATCAGATACGCAGTATTTT. This gives the protein CASSRSSVARGTPSDTQYF.

The chain combines TRBV5-1 with TRBJ2-2; TRBD2 matches at 7 bases. CDR1 is SGHRS and CDR2 is YFSETQ in the germline V gene. The CDR3 sequence is 16 residues long. V was pared by 0 bases and J by 0 bases, with 2 bases of the junction left unmatched. For the CDR3, the DNA is TGCGCCAGCAGCTTGGAAAGCGGGGCGAACACCGGGGAGCTGTTTTTT. This gives the protein CASSLESGANTGELFF.

V gene TRBV9 combines with J gene TRBJ2-5; 8 bases agree with TRBD2. Germline trimming cut 2 bases from V and 1 base from J; bases unmatched to any gene: 4. CDR1 SGDLS and CDR2 YYNGEE come from the germline V gene. This CDR3 contains 15 residues. The CDR3 loop is CASSVSRGGQETQYF. As DNA, the CDR3 is TGTGCCAGCAGCGTGTCACGGGGGGGCCAAGAGACCCAGTACTTC.

The chain combines TRBV9 with TRBJ2-1; 9 positions agree with TRBD1. Trimming cost V 4 bases and J 4 bases; bases outside gene matches: 3. The length of the CDR3 is 14 residues. CDR1 and CDR2 (germline): SGDLS, YYNGEE. In nucleotides, the CDR3 is TGTGCCAGCAGCCCGGGACAGGGATACAATGAGCAGTTCTTC. Protein product: CASSPGQGYNEQFF.

The gene calls are TRBV1 and TRBJ2-7; no DNA check was done on the table's D call, TRBD2. TRBV1 is designated a pseudogene. CDR3 length equals 12 residues. The CDR3 sequence: CTIVGSSYEQYV. CDR3 coding DNA: TGCACCATCGTAGGGAGCTCCTACGAGCAGTACGTC.

V usage is TRBV6-5 and J usage is TRBJ2-1, with 12 bases identical to TRBD2. This CDR3 has 16 amino acids. Per the germline V gene, CDR1 is MNHEY and CDR2 is SVGAGI. V gave up 0 bases and J gave up 9 bases; unmatched junction bases: 6. CDR3 residues: CASSYSSSGGEVEQFF. CDR3 nucleotide sequence: TGTGCCAGCAGTTACTCGTCTAGCGGGGGGGAGGTTGAGCAGTTCTTC.

V is TRBV7-8 and J is TRBJ1-2; D might be TRBD1 (6 bases). The CDR3 has 15 residues. V gave up 0 bases and J gave up 4 bases, with 12 bases separating them. Germline lookup yields CDR1 SGHVS and CDR2 FQNEAQ. CDR3 DNA: TGTGCCAGCAGCTTAGCTAGGACAGATCTCTATGGCTACACCTTC. Translation: CASSLARTDLYGYTF.

The gene calls are TRBV5-1 and TRBJ2-3; 12 bases are a match to TRBD2. The CDR3 covers 16 residues. Germline V CDR1 and CDR2: SGHRS, YFSETQ. J was trimmed by 4 bases and V by 3 bases; bases with no gene match: 6. CDR3 sequence: CASSSRTSGEPDTQYF. DNA of the CDR3: TGCGCCAGCAGCTCCCGGACTAGCGGGGAACCAGATACGCAGTATTTT.

The V gene is TRBV25-1, the J gene TRBJ2-2; TRBD2 might be the D (5 bases). The CDR3 is 16 amino acids. Germline CDR1 reads MGHDK; CDR2 reads SYGVNS. The V gene lost 5 bases and the J gene lost 4 bases, with 17 bases spanning the gap. CDR3 coding DNA: TGTGCCAGCAGTCCCCAAGGGAGCCGGGGCACCGGGGAGCTGTTTTTT. Encoded protein: CASSPQGSRGTGELFF.

The table lists this clone with a count of one. The chain combines TRBV18 with TRBJ1-1; D not certain. The CDR3 contains 12 residues. V lost 5 bases to trimming and J lost 9 bases, with 13 bases between them. Germline V gene lookup returns CDR1 KGHSH and CDR2 LQKENI. The DNA for the CDR3 is TGTGCCAGCTCATCAATGGCGGGGAAAGCTTTCTTT. Translated, it gives CASSSMAGKAFF.